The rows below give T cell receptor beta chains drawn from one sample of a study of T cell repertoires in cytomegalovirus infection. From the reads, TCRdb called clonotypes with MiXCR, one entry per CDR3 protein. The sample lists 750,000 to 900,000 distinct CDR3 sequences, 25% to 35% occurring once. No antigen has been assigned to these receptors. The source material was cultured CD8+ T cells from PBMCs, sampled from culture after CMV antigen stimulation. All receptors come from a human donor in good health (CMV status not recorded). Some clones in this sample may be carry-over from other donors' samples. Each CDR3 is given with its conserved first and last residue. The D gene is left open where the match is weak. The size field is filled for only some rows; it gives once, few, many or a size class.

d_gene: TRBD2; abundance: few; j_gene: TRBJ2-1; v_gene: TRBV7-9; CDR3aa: CASTRGRGAPNEQFF; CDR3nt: TGTGCCAGCACCCGGGGGCGGGGGGCCCCTAATGAGCAGTTCTTC
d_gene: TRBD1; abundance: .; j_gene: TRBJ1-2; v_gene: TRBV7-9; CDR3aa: CASSSRQGADVYGYTF; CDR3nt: TGTGCCAGCAGCTCCCGACAGGGGGCAGACGTCTATGGCTACACCTTC
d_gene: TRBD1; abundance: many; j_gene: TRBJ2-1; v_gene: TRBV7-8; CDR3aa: CASSSRGNGPYNEQFF; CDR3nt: TGTGCCAGCAGCTCCAGGGGGAATGGCCCCTACAATGAGCAGTTCTTC
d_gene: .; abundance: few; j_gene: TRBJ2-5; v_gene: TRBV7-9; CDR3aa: CASSLNSGETQYF; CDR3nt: TGTGCCAGCAGCTTAAACTCGGGGGAGACCCAGTACTTC
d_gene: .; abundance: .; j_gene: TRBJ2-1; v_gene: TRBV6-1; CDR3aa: CASSDRSWAYNEQFF; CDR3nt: TGTGCCAGCAGTGATCGCTCGTGGGCCTACAATGAGCAGTTCTTC
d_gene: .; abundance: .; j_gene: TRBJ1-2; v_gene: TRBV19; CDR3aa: CASSIAPAYGYTF; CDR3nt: TGTGCCAGTAGTATAGCGCCAGCCTATGGCTACACCTTC
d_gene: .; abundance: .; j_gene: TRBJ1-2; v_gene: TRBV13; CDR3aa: CASSSPTVNYGYTF; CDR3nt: TGTGCCAGCAGCTCCCCGACAGTAAACTATGGCTACACCTTC
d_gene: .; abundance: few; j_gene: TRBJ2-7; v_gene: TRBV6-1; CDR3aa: CASTPDGSSYEQYF; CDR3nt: TGTGCCAGCACCCCGGACGGGAGCTCCTACGAGCAGTACTTC
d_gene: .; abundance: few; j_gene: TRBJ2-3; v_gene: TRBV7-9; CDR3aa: CASEPKTASTDTQYF; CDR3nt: TGTGCCAGCGAACCCAAGACTGCTAGCACAGATACGCAGTATTTT
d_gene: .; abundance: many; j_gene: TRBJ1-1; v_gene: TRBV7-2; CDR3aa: CASSPRRYTEAFF; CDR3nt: TGTGCCAGCAGCCCCCGGAGGTACACTGAAGCTTTCTTT
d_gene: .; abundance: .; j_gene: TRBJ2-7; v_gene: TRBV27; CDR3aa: CASSFQIGYEQYF; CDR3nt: TGTGCCAGCAGTTTCCAAATCGGCTACGAGCAGTACTTC
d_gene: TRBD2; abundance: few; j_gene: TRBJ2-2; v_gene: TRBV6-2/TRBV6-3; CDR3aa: CASRPRTSGTSGELFF; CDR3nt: TGTGCCAGCAGACCAAGGACTAGCGGTACCAGCGGGGAGCTGTTTTTT
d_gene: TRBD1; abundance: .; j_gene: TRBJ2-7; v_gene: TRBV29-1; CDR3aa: CSVETGTGTYEQYF; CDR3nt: TGCAGCGTCGAGACCGGGACAGGGACCTACGAGCAGTACTTC
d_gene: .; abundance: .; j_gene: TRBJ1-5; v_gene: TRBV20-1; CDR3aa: CSARVDSDRYNQPQHF; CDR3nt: TGCAGTGCTAGAGTCGATTCGGACAGATACAATCAGCCCCAGCATTTT
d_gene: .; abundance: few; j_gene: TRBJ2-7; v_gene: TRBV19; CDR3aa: CASSDTHGSYEQYF; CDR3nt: TGTGCCAGTAGCGATACTCATGGGTCCTACGAGCAGTACTTC
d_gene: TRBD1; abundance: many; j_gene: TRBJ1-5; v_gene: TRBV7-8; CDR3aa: CASSLANRGDQPQHF; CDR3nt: TGTGCCAGCAGCTTAGCAAACAGGGGGGATCAGCCCCAGCATTTT
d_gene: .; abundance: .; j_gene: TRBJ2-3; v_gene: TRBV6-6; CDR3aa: CASSYDQGAADTQYF; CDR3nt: TGTGCCAGCAGTTACGATCAGGGAGCAGCAGATACGCAGTATTTT
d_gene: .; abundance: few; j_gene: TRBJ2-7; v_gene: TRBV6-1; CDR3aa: CASSEIGRTDYSYEQYF; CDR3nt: TGTGCCAGCAGTGAAATCGGAAGGACAGATTACTCCTACGAGCAGTACTTC
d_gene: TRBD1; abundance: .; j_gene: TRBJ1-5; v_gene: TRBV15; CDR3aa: CATSKSGQAVGQPQHF; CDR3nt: TGTGCCACCAGCAAAAGCGGACAGGCTGTCGGTCAGCCCCAGCATTTT
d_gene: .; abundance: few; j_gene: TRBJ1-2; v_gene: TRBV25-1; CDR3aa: CASSANEVYGYTF; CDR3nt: TGTGCCAGCAGTGCTAATGAGGTCTATGGCTACACCTTC
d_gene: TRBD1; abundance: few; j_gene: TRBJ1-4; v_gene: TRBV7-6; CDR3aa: CASSLGSGSGGKLFF; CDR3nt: TGTGCCAGCAGCTTAGGGTCGGGGTCAGGGGGAAAACTGTTTTTT
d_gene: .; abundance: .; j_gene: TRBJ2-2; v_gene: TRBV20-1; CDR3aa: CSARHRTSNTGELFF; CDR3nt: TGCAGTGCTAGACACCGCACATCCAACACCGGGGAGCTGTTTTTT
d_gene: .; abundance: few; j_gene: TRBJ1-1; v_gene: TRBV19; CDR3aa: CASSIRQVTEAFF; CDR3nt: TGTGCCAGTAGTATTCGACAGGTCACTGAAGCTTTCTTT
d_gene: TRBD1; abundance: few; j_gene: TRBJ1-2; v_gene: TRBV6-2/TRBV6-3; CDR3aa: CASRLRTGRGYTF; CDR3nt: TGTGCCAGCCGCCTGCGGACAGGCAGAGGCTACACCTTC